This T cell receptor (beta chain) was sequenced in a study of blood T cell repertoires in COVID-19 (dated by TCRdb to the early 2020s). About the investigation overall: The collaborator samples originated in the United States, Italy and Spain and spanned the acute and convalescent phases of COVID-19. The prospective study material was composed of cDNA or gDNA derived from T cells, B-cell-depleted T cells, or PBMCs. Subjects who had been exposed to COVID-19, were actively infected with it, or had recovered from it provided the deeply sampled blood TCRbeta repertoires that made up the dataset. The repertoires were released in a freely available public database intended as a resource for research on the immune response to SARS-CoV-2. The samples were drawn from two sources: the first 160 participants of the ongoing ImmuneRACE study, and 1,200 or so subjects contributed by 6 global collaborators. Sample metadata almost always included a de-identified subject ID, COVID-19 status, age in years and sex. Where HLA class I and class II types were available, the types were taken from metadata supplied by the sample provider, not from assay-based typing. The full study reports these points: Clinical and demographic metadata were provided uncurated, with the amount varying by source and participant.

In this sample, this clone turned up once. Its antigen is currently not known. Per-base quality was not reported, and no clone a single base away is much larger than it. TCRbeta CDR3 regions were amplified from genomic DNA by means of the immunoSEQ Assay, a bias-controlled multiplex PCR. Regarding the original processing steps: Within the assay, amplification of reference gene primers was used to estimate how many nucleated cells each sample contained. Sequence reads were collapsed and filtered to measure the absolute abundance of every unique TCRbeta CDR3 rearrangement. For each sample, productive Simpson clonality was calculated as the square root of Simpson's diversity index over productive rearrangements. This is the immuneACCESS table as TCRdb keeps it, with only in-frame sequences that have V and J called. A part of the clones is gone; compared with another copy, unresolved V genes explain less than half, and the rest is unexplained. V and J calls and clone size are those listed in that table; D and trimming were worked out from the DNA. For this sample the table gives 200,000 to 250,000 clones, of which 65% to 90% were detected only once. Of the sample, approximately 4.5% is held by the ten largest clones.

The CDR3 holds 16 amino acids from the cysteine to the phenylalanine. The kept DNA is CDR3 alone, 48 bases in frame from the first base. Via the germline V gene (reference sequence), CDR1 is SGHNT and CDR2 YYREEE. V trim: 5 bases; J trim: 2 bases; unmatched bases: 10. Whole blood was collected in K2EDTA tubes by collaborating institutions according to the institutions' own protocols. Collaborator samples were shipped for TCRbeta analysis as frozen whole blood, isolated PBMCs, or DNA extracted from either sample type. The sample comprised peripheral blood. The rearrangement combines TRBV5-4 with TRBJ2-5; 9 central bases correspond to TRBD2. The receptor's source is an older woman with acute or convalescent COVID-19. The sequenced DNA: TGTGCCAGCAGGGATGCGGCGGGGGGGTATCAAGAGACCCAGTACTTC. This encodes CASRDAAGGYQETQYF.